This T cell receptor beta chain was identified during a study of cytomegalovirus exposure and HLA in healthy donors. Study-wide background: Earlier, 117 million unique TCR beta sequences were recovered from about 200 million T cells by an analysis.

The PCR had 60 Vbeta and 13 Jbeta primers. The protocol was immunoSEQ multiplex PCR, while the TCRdb copy is restricted to in-frame clones and leaves out a portion. Of about 190,000 clones detected, roughly 80% appear once; the ten largest clones hold less than 2.5%. The study's findings and limits: A list of approximately 160 TCR beta chains associated with cytomegalovirus was given.

Trimming took off 0 bases at V and 5 bases at J, with 16 bases between the two ends. Germline assignment: CDR1 GTSNPN and CDR2 SVGIG (reference sequence). There are 15 residues in the CDR3. Notes on this clone: Its antigen is as yet unknown.

This chain links TRBV30 with TRBJ1-1; tentative D call: TRBD1 (6 bases). Material: PBMCs. This sequence originates from a woman aged 25 to 39 in good health and CMV-seropositive. The CDR3 coding sequence is TGTGCCTGGAGTGTTGGACAGAATTTCAATACTGAAGCTTTCTTT. Translated, it gives CAWSVGQNFNTEAFF.